These T cell receptor beta chains were read from a single sample in a study of blood T cell repertoires in COVID-19. Clones were sequenced by immunoSEQ multiplex PCR, and TCRdb holds only the in-frame ones, with some missing. The sample includes approximately 28,000 clones, about 92% of them seen just once. Sequencing used peripheral blood. These receptors all stem from a woman aged 70 to 79 with COVID-19, enrolled during active disease. CDR3s leave out the opening cysteine and the closing phenylalanine or tryptophan. The order of the fields is J gene, clone size, V gene, CDR3 protein. Not every row has a clone size; where given, it reads once, few, many or a size class.

j_call: TRBJ1-1
clone_size: -
v_call: TRBV27
cdr3_aa: ASIGFSGQTNTEAF

j_call: TRBJ1-3
clone_size: -
v_call: TRBV28
cdr3_aa: ASSPGTSGNTIY

j_call: TRBJ1-2
clone_size: -
v_call: TRBV18
cdr3_aa: ASSSDRPENYGYT

j_call: TRBJ2-7
clone_size: -
v_call: TRBV14
cdr3_aa: ASSQENRDSHSYEQY

j_call: TRBJ2-1
clone_size: -
v_call: TRBV6-2/TRBV6-3
cdr3_aa: ASSSPESYNEQF

j_call: TRBJ1-4
clone_size: -
v_call: TRBV28
cdr3_aa: ASRAGDRSNEKLF

j_call: TRBJ2-3
clone_size: -
v_call: TRBV24-1
cdr3_aa: ATSDSNLAETTDTQY

j_call: TRBJ2-7
clone_size: -
v_call: TRBV19
cdr3_aa: ASGGTGVRGGAYEQY

j_call: TRBJ1-5
clone_size: -
v_call: TRBV29-1
cdr3_aa: SVVLPGYSNQPQH

j_call: TRBJ2-1
clone_size: -
v_call: TRBV18
cdr3_aa: ASSPRTGGANEQF

j_call: TRBJ1-2
clone_size: -
v_call: TRBV6-1
cdr3_aa: ASSDLGGGVDGYT

j_call: TRBJ1-6
clone_size: -
v_call: TRBV7-9
cdr3_aa: ASSQTGTNSPLH

j_call: TRBJ2-7
clone_size: -
v_call: TRBV3-1/TRBV3-2
cdr3_aa: ASSYSYEQY

j_call: TRBJ2-7
clone_size: -
v_call: TRBV4-3
cdr3_aa: ASSQEWQGYYEQY

j_call: TRBJ1-5
clone_size: -
v_call: TRBV30
cdr3_aa: AWSVGVSNQPQH

j_call: TRBJ2-3
clone_size: -
v_call: TRBV2
cdr3_aa: ASKGRRVNTDTQY

j_call: TRBJ2-1
clone_size: -
v_call: TRBV13
cdr3_aa: ASSLGRLAGTSYNEQF

j_call: TRBJ1-4
clone_size: -
v_call: TRBV15
cdr3_aa: ATTSDSNEKLF

j_call: TRBJ2-5
clone_size: few
v_call: TRBV3-1/TRBV3-2
cdr3_aa: ASSLQTTGHLETQY

j_call: TRBJ1-3
clone_size: -
v_call: TRBV2
cdr3_aa: ASSEGRGNSGNTIY

j_call: TRBJ1-5
clone_size: -
v_call: TRBV18
cdr3_aa: ASHGQINSNQPQH

j_call: TRBJ1-1
clone_size: -
v_call: TRBV10-1
cdr3_aa: ASSHSGTEAF

j_call: TRBJ1-5
clone_size: once
v_call: TRBV28
cdr3_aa: ASSSYGVSNQPQH

j_call: TRBJ2-2
clone_size: -
v_call: TRBV6-4
cdr3_aa: ASRQDGGSPSGELF

j_call: TRBJ2-7
clone_size: -
v_call: TRBV7-2
cdr3_aa: ASSLTSGRARYEQY

j_call: TRBJ1-6
clone_size: -
v_call: TRBV2
cdr3_aa: ASSTGANSPLH